This TCR beta chain was sequenced for a study of T cell responses to AZD1222 COVID-19 vaccine. Background on the study: Samples with a second dose at about 4 or about 12 weeks were pooled together. Study observations and caveats: Regions 160-218 and 743-854 held dominance among vaccine-associated CD4 TCRs, which spanned spike.

The assay was immunoSEQ multiplex PCR, and TCRdb's table has in-frame clones only and misses some. The sample has around 100,000 clones, around 94% seen once; the top ten hold less than 2.5%. Worth noting for this clone: The antigen is undetermined.

CDR1 is LNHDA and CDR2 is SQIVND in the germline V gene (reference sequence). The CDR3 spans 13 residues. With V trimmed by 3 bases and J by 8 bases, 4 bases remained unmatched. Specimen: peripheral blood, collected on day 0 of AZD1222 vaccination. The gene calls are TRBV19 and TRBJ2-1, with 7 bases lining up with TRBD2. This TCR was sampled from an adult in good health. The CDR3 coding sequence is TGTGCCAGTAGTATCGGGAGGCTCTATGAGCAGTTCTTC. This translates into CASSIGRLYEQFF.